These 29 T cell receptor beta chains were sequenced from one sample in a study of OX40 agonist ivuxolimab in advanced cancers. Repertoires were generated with immunoSEQ multiplex PCR, while TCRdb's copy carries only in-frame clones and drops some. The repertoire includes 80,000 to 100,000 clones, approximately 90% of them detected once, and less than 1% sits in the top ten. The sample consisted of CD4+ or CD8+ T cells sorted from blood, taken in a trial of the OX40 agonist ivuxolimab. These receptors all come from an adult with an advanced solid tumor such as melanoma, head and neck, liver or kidney cancer.

The chain recombines TRBV4-3 with TRBJ2-5; D gene uncertain. CDR1 and CDR2 from the germline V gene are LGHNA and YSLEER. Trimming cost V 0 bases and J 4 bases, with 6 bases left between them. CDR3 size: 13 residues. This CDR3 is CASSQEPTETQYF. In DNA form, the CDR3 reads TGCGCCAGCAGCCAAGAACCTACAGAGACCCAGTACTTC.

This clone showed up just a few times. The chain is built from TRBV19 and TRBJ1-2, with D unclear. Trimming cost V 1 base and J 1 base, with 10 bases left between them. There are 15 residues in the CDR3. The germline CDR1 and CDR2 sequences are LNHDA and SQIVND (reference sequence). The CDR3 DNA follows: TGTGCCAGTAGTATAGGCGCGGCAAGTAACTATGGCTACACCTTC. This encodes CASSIGAASNYGYTF.

The chain is built from TRBV18 and TRBJ2-7; weak D call: TRBD1 (6 bases). V lost 0 bases and J 4 bases, leaving 13 bases between the germline ends. In germline, CDR1 is KGHSH, CDR2 LQKENI. The CDR3 loop spans 15 amino acids. CDR3 amino acids: CASSPPGTRSYEQYF. The CDR3 DNA sequence: TGTGCCAGCTCACCACCCGGGACACGATCATACGAGCAGTACTTC.

The genes are TRBV30 and TRBJ2-3; D unclear. This CDR3 is built from 11 residues. The germline V gene has CDR1 GTSNPN and CDR2 SVGIG (reference sequence). V was pared by 2 bases and J by 5 bases, with 5 bases between. CDR3 amino acids: CAWSLGDTQYF. In DNA, the CDR3 is TGTGCCTGGAGTCTAGGAGATACGCAGTATTTT.

The chain employs TRBV7-9 and TRBJ1-2; TRBD1 aligns across 7 bases. The germline V gene encodes CDR1 SEHNR and CDR2 FQNEAQ (reference sequence). J gave up 5 bases and V 1 base, and 4 bases lay outside the gene matches. This CDR3 region has 14 residues. CDR3 sequence: CASSLEGAGYGYTF. The CDR3 DNA is TGTGCCAGCAGCTTAGAGGGGGCTGGGTATGGCTACACCTTC.

The chain joins TRBV11-1 to TRBJ2-5; 8 nucleotides line up with TRBD1. CDR1 and CDR2 (germline): SGHAT, FQDESV (reference sequence). The V gene end was trimmed by 5 bases and the J gene end by 4 bases; junction bases not matched to a gene: 12. The length of the CDR3 is 16 residues. The CDR3 reads CASSRSAGQVRETQYF. DNA of the CDR3: TGTGCCAGCAGCCGGAGCGCGGGACAGGTCCGAGAGACCCAGTACTTC.

V and J are TRBV6-5 and TRBJ2-5; perhaps TRBD1 as D (6 bases). The germline V gene encodes CDR1 MNHEY and CDR2 SVGAGI. Trimming took 8 bases from V and 2 from J, leaving 9 bases between them. This CDR3 region has 12 residues. The CDR3, as DNA: TGTGCCAGCGCAGGACAGCAAGAGACCCAGTACTTC. Its translation is CASAGQQETQYF.

The chain has TRBV19 and TRBJ1-1; 8 bases map to TRBD1. Losses at the gene ends were 6 bases for V and 2 bases for J; bases not matched to a gene: 8. The germline V gene has CDR1 LNHDA and CDR2 SQIVND (reference sequence). The CDR3 extends over 15 amino acids. Here the CDR3 reads CASSRDRLGNTEAFF. The CDR3 DNA is TGTGCCAGTAGCCGGGACAGGCTCGGCAACACTGAAGCTTTCTTT. The entire variable domain, with the rest obtained from reference TRBV19 and TRBJ1-1, is as follows: DGGITQSPKYLFRKEGQNVTLSCEQNLNHDAMYWYRQDPGQGLRLIYYSQIVNDFQKGDIAEGYSVSREKKESFPLTVTSAQKNPTAFYLCASSRDRLGNTEAFFGQGTRLTVV.

The chain carries TRBV28 and TRBJ2-5; D may be TRBD1 or TRBD2 (5 bases each). The CDR3 contains 13 residues. Trimming removed 6 bases from V and 7 bases from J, with 15 bases in between. Germline V gene data show CDR1 as MDHEN and CDR2 as SYDVKM. CDR3 in amino acids: CASSDGTRWTQYF. CDR3 nucleotides: TGTGCCAGCAGCGATGGGACCCGGTGGACCCAGTACTTC.

The gene calls are TRBV7-2 and TRBJ2-2; 7 bases line up with TRBD1. Per the germline V gene, CDR1 is SGHTA and CDR2 is FQGNSA. The CDR3 is made up of 16 amino acids. The junction had 3 bases not matched to a gene; V was cut back by 1 base and J by 1 base. CDR3 residues: CASSLGDRKNTGELFF. CDR3 sequence (DNA): TGTGCCAGCAGCTTAGGGGACAGAAAGAACACCGGGGAGCTGTTTTTT.

This chain connects TRBV4-3 to TRBJ2-1; maybe TRBD2 (5 bases). The CDR3 is 15 amino acids. V was clipped by 3 bases and J by 5 bases, with 14 bases between them. Germline assignment: CDR1 LGHNA and CDR2 YSLEER. The CDR3 bases are TGCGCCAGCAGCCAGGATCCTGGACTGGACAATGAGCAGTTCTTC. This translates into CASSQDPGLDNEQFF.

This clone appeared a few times. The chain carries TRBV7-2 and TRBJ1-2, with 8 bases lining up with TRBD1. Germline lookup yields CDR1 SGHTA and CDR2 FQGNSA. The CDR3 is 18 amino acids. Trimming cost V 1 base and J 3 bases; bases outside gene matches: 13. CDR3 amino acids: CASSLVRVRGPRDYGYTF. In DNA form, the CDR3 reads TGTGCCAGCAGCTTAGTTAGGGTCAGGGGGCCAAGGGACTATGGCTACACCTTC. Based on the CDR3 plus reference TRBV7-2 and TRBJ1-2, the full variable domain is GAGVSQSPSNKVTEKGKDVELRCDPISGHTALYWYRQSLGQGLEFLIYFQGNSAPDKSGLPSDRFSAERTGGSVSTLTIQRTQQEDSAVYLCASSLVRVRGPRDYGYTFGSGTRLTVV.

The chain carries TRBV28 and TRBJ1-4; D might be TRBD1 (5 bases). With 5 bases removed from V and 7 bases from J, the gap between germline ends came to 17 bases. The CDR3 is made up of 15 amino acids. Germline CDR1 and CDR2: MDHEN and SYDVKM. CDR3 sequence reads: CASSRWQGEGEKLFF. In nucleotides, the CDR3 is TGTGCCAGCAGTCGGTGGCAGGGAGAAGGTGAAAAACTGTTTTTT.

The V gene is TRBV30, the J gene TRBJ2-7, with 10 bases fitting TRBD1. Germline values: CDR1 GTSNPN, CDR2 SVGIG (reference sequence). J was trimmed by 4 bases and V by 3 bases; bases with no gene match: 6. The CDR3 extends over 14 amino acids. CDR3: CAWSLTGGSYEQYF. In DNA, the CDR3 is TGTGCCTGGAGCTTGACAGGGGGCAGTTACGAGCAGTACTTC.

The J gene is TRBJ1-2, the V gene TRBV5-4; 8 bases align to TRBD1. J lost 5 bases, V lost 0 bases, and 3 bases had no gene match. Germline lookup yields CDR1 SGHNT and CDR2 YYREEE (reference sequence). The CDR3 runs 14 residues. In DNA form, the CDR3 reads TGTGCCAGCAGCTTGGCTCGGACAGGGTATGGCTACACCTTC. This encodes CASSLARTGYGYTF.

The chain is built from TRBV9 and TRBJ2-5; TRBD2 matches at 9 bases. Germline V gene lookup returns CDR1 SGDLS and CDR2 YYNGEE. Trimming at V came to 0 bases and at J to 2 bases, leaving 8 bases not matched to a gene. The CDR3 length is 17 residues. The CDR3 DNA reads TGTGCCAGCAGCGTAGCCGGAGCGGGGGGTCCTCAAGAGACCCAGTACTTC. Translation: CASSVAGAGGPQETQYF.

V is TRBV4-3 and J is TRBJ1-1; D not resolved. The CDR3 loop spans 14 amino acids. The V gene's germline CDR1 is LGHNA and CDR2 YSLEER. V lost 1 base, J lost 1 base, and 7 bases lay in between. CDR3 bases: TGCGCCAGCAGCCAAGTAGGGAAGAACACTGAAGCTTTCTTT. Its translation is CASSQVGKNTEAFF.

The chain joins TRBV4-3 to TRBJ2-3, with 14 bases fitting TRBD2. V lost 3 bases, J lost 4 bases, and 3 bases stayed unmatched. CDR3 length equals 16 residues. Germline loops: CDR1 LGHNA, CDR2 YSLEER. This CDR3 is CASSQRLAGGPDTQYF. In nucleotides, the CDR3 is TGCGCCAGCAGCCAGCGACTAGCGGGGGGGCCAGATACGCAGTATTTT.

V is TRBV10-1 and J is TRBJ1-3; no reliable D call. CDR1 and CDR2 from the germline V gene are WNHNN and SYGVQD (reference sequence). V lost 4 bases to trimming and J lost 0 bases, with 10 bases between them. CDR3 length: 15 residues. CDR3 loop: CASSATVSSGNTIYF. CDR3 DNA: TGCGCCAGCAGTGCGACCGTTTCCTCTGGAAACACCATATATTTT.

The chain links TRBV14 to TRBJ2-2; D remains ambiguous. CDR3 size: 16 residues. Germline-derived CDR1 and CDR2 are SGHDN and FVKESK. Trimming stripped 1 base from V and 4 bases from J, with 13 bases between. This CDR3 is CASSQVTGLITGELFF. Here the CDR3 DNA reads TGTGCCAGCAGCCAAGTAACGGGTCTGATCACCGGGGAGCTGTTTTTT.

The chain joins TRBV28 to TRBJ1-6; no firm D call. Germline V gene lookup returns CDR1 MDHEN and CDR2 SYDVKM. This CDR3 comprises 14 residues. The V end lost 7 bases, the J end lost 0 bases, and 7 bases lay between the germline ends. The CDR3 region is CASTRVSYNSPLHF. The CDR3 DNA is TGTGCCAGCACGAGAGTCTCCTATAATTCACCCCTCCACTTT.

Concerning this clone: Germline and junction disagree at one end, which may indicate a read error. The genes are TRBV27 and TRBJ2-7, with D unresolved. The CDR3 is made up of 11 amino acids. CDR1 and CDR2 from the germline V gene are MNHEY and SMNVEV (reference sequence). The chain's CDR3 is CASSSSYEQHF. The CDR3 coding sequence is TGTGCCAGCAGTTCCTCATACGAGCAGCACTTC.

The chain carries TRBV28 and TRBJ2-3, with TRBD2 identical over 15 bases. Germline CDR1 reads MDHEN; CDR2 reads SYDVKM. Trimming removed 2 bases from V and 3 bases from J; junction bases left unmatched: 6. This CDR3 has 18 amino acids. DNA of the CDR3: TGTGCCAGCAGTTTAACCCCCGGGACTAGCGGGGGGACAGATACGCAGTATTTT. It specifies CASSLTPGTSGGTDTQYF.

The rearrangement joins TRBV28 to TRBJ2-7, with D unclear. The CDR3 covers 10 residues. Per germline, CDR1 MDHEN and CDR2 SYDVKM. V lost 8 bases, J lost 1 base, and 3 bases lay in between. The CDR3 is CASGSYEQYF. The CDR3 coding sequence is TGTGCCAGCGGGTCCTACGAGCAGTACTTC.

The chain recombines TRBV27 with TRBJ2-1, with 8 nucleotides matching TRBD2. Per germline, CDR1 MNHEY and CDR2 SMNVEV (reference sequence). The junction had 6 bases not matched to a gene; V was cut back by 3 bases and J by 5 bases. The CDR3 runs 15 residues. The CDR3 region has the DNA TGTGCCAGCAGTTTTCGGGTAGCGGGGAACAATGAGCAGTTCTTC. Its translation is CASSFRVAGNNEQFF.

J is TRBJ1-1 and V is TRBV7-2; D might be TRBD1 (5 bases). Germline assignment: CDR1 SGHTA and CDR2 FQGNSA. The CDR3 spans 13 residues. V shed 4 bases and J shed 6 bases, with 12 bases lying between them. Written as DNA, the CDR3 is TGTGCCAGCAGCTCGCGGCAAGGGGCTGAAGCTTTCTTT. It translates to CASSSRQGAEAFF. Full variable domain (missing parts from reference TRBV7-2 and TRBJ1-1): GAGVSQSPSNKVTEKGKDVELRCDPISGHTALYWYRQSLGQGLEFLIYFQGNSAPDKSGLPSDRFSAERTGGSVSTLTIQRTQQEDSAVYLCASSSRQGAEAFFGQGTRLTVV.

The chain carries TRBV4-3 and TRBJ1-6; D call uncertain. Germline V gives CDR1 LGHNA, CDR2 YSLEER. V was cut by 2 bases and J by 10 bases, with 9 bases left in between. The CDR3 has 13 amino acids. CDR3 sequence: CASSQIPLSPLHF. CDR3 coding DNA: TGCGCCAGCAGCCAAATACCCTTGTCACCCCTCCACTTT.

This chain uses TRBV30 with TRBJ2-7; D possibly corresponds to TRBD2 (5 bases). The V end lost 5 bases, the J end lost 1 base, and 6 bases lay between the germline ends. This CDR3 is 11 amino acids long. Germline assignment: CDR1 GTSNPN and CDR2 SVGIG (reference sequence). CDR3: CAWGSSYEQYF. In DNA, the CDR3 is TGTGCCTGGGGGAGTTCCTACGAGCAGTACTTC.

The gene calls are TRBV28 and TRBJ1-5; maybe TRBD1 (5 bases). CDR3 size: 14 residues. The V gene's germline CDR1 is MDHEN and CDR2 SYDVKM. V was shortened by 7 bases and J by 4 bases, with 14 bases between the two germline ends. The CDR3 is CASTLVAGNQPQHF. In DNA, the CDR3 is TGTGCCAGCACCCTAGTTGCAGGGAATCAGCCCCAGCATTTT.